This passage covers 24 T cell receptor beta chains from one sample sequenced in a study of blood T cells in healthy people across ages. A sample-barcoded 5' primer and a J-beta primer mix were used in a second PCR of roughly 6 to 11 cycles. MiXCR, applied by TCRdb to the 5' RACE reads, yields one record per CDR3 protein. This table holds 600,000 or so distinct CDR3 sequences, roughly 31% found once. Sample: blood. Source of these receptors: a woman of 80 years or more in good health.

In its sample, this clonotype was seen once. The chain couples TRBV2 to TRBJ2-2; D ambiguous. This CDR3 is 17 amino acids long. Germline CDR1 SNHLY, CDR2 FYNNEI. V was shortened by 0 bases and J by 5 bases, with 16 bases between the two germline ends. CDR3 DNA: TGTGCCAGCAGTGAAGCGGTTGGCGGCCCGGAGACCGGGGAGCTGTTTTTT. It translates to CASSEAVGGPETGELFF.

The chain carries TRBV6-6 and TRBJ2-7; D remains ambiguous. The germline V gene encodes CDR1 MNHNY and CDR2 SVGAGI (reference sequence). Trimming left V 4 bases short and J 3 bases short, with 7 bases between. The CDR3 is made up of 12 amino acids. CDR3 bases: TGTGCCAGCAGTTCCCAGAGCTACGAGCAGTACTTC. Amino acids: CASSSQSYEQYF.

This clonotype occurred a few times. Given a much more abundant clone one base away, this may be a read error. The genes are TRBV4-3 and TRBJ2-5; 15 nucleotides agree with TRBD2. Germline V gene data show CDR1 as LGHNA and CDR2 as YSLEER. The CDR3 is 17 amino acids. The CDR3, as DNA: TGCGCCGGCAGCCAGGATTCCGGGACTAGCGGGGGGCAGACCCAGTACTTC. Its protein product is CAGSQDSGTSGGQTQYF.

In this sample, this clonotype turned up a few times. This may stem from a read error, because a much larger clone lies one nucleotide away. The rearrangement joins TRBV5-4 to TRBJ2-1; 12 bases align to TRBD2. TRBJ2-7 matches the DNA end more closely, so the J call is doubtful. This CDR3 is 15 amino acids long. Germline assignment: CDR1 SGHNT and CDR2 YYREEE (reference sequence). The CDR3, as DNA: TGTGCCAGCAGCCTAGCGGGGGGGCTCTACAATGAGCAGTACTTC. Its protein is CASSLAGGLYNEQYF.

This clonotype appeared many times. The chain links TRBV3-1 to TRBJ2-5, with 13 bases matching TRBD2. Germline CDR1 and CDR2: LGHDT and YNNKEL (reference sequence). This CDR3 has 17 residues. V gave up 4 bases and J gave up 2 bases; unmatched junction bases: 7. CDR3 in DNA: TGTGCCAGCAGCCTCCTAGTGGGACTAGCGGGGCAAGAGACCCAGTACTTC. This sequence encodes CASSLLVGLAGQETQYF.

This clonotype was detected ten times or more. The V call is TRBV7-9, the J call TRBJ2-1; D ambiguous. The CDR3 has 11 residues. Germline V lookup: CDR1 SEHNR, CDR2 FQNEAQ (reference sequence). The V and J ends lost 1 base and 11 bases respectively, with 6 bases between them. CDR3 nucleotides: TGTGCCAGCAGCTTAGGGCAGAAGCAGTTCTTC. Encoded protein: CASSLGQKQFF.

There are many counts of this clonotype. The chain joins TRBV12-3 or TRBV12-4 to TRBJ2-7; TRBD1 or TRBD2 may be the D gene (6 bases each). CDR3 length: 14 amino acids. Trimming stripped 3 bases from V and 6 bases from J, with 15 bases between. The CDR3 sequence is CASSFNPGASEQYF. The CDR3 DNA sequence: TGTGCCAGCAGTTTCAACCCGGGGGCTAGCGAGCAGTACTTC.

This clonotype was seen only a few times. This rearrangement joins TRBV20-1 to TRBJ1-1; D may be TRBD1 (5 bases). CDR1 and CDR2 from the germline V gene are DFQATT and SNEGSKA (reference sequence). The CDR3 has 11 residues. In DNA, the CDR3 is TGCAACAGGCCGAGAAACACTGAAGCTTTCTTT. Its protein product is CNRPRNTEAFF.

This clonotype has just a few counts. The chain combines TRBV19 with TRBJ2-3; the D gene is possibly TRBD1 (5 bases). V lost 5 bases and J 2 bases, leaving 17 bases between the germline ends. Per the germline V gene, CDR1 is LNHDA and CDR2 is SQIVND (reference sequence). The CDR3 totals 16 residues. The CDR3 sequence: CASSAEQEPNTDTQYF. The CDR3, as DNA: TGTGCCAGTAGTGCGGAACAGGAACCCAACACAGATACGCAGTATTTT.

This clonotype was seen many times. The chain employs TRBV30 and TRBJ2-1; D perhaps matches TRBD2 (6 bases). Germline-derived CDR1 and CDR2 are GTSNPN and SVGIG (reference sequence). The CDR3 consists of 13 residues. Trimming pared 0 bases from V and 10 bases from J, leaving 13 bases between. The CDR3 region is CAWSVTGVGEQFF. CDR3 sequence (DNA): TGTGCCTGGAGTGTAACGGGGGTCGGGGAGCAGTTCTTC.

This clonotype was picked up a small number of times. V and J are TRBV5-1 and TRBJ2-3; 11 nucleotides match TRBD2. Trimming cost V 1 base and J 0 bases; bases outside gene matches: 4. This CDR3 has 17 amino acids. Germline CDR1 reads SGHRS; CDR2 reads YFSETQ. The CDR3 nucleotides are TGCGCCAGCAGCTTGAGTCTAGCGGGGGGCAGCACAGATACGCAGTATTTT. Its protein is CASSLSLAGGSTDTQYF.

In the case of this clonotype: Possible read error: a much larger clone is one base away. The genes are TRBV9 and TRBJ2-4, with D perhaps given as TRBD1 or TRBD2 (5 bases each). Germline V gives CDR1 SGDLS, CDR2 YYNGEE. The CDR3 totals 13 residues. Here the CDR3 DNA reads TGTACCAGCAGCGTAGTTCAGGGAGCCATTCAGTACTTC. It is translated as CTSSVVQGAIQYF.

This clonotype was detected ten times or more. DNA of the CDR3: TGCGCCAGCAGCCAAGGTTTTCAGGGGTCCTACGAGCAGTACTTC. Protein product: CASSQGFQGSYEQYF. The chain combines TRBV4-3 with TRBJ2-7; weak D call: TRBD1 (6 bases). The length of the CDR3 is 15 residues. The V gene lost 1 base and the J gene lost 1 base, with 11 bases spanning the gap. The germline V gene encodes CDR1 LGHNA and CDR2 YSLEER.

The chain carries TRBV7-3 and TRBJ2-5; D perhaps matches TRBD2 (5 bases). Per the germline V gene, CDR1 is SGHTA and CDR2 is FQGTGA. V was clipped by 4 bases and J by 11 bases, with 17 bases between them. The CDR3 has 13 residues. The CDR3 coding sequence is TGTGCCAGCAGCTCGACGGGGTGTAATGAGCAGTACTTC. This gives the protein CASSSTGCNEQYF. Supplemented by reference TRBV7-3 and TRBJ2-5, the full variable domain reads GAGVSQTPSNKVTEKGKYVELRCDPISGHTALYWYRQSLGQGPEFLIYFQGTGAADDSGLPNDRFFAVRPEGSVSTLKIQRTERGDSAVYLCASSSTGCNEQYFGPGTRLLVL.

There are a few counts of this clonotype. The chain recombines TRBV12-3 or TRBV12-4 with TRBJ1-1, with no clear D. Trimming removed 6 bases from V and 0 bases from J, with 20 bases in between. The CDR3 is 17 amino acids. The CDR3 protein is CASRLSGGVGMNTEAFF. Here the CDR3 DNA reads TGTGCCAGCAGGCTATCGGGCGGAGTTGGTATGAACACTGAAGCTTTCTTT.

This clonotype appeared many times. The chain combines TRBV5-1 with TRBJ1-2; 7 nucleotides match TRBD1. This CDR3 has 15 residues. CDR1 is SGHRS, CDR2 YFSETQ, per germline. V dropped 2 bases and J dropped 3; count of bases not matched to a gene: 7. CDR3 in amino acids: CASSFRKGTDYGYTF. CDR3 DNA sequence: TGCGCCAGCAGCTTCCGGAAAGGGACAGACTATGGCTACACCTTC.

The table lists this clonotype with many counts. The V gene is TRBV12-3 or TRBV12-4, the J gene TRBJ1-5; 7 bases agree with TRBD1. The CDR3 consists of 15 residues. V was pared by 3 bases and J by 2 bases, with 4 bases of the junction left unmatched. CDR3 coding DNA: TGTGCCAGCAGTTTTTCCGGGACAGGCAATCAGCCCCAGCATTTT. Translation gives CASSFSGTGNQPQHF.

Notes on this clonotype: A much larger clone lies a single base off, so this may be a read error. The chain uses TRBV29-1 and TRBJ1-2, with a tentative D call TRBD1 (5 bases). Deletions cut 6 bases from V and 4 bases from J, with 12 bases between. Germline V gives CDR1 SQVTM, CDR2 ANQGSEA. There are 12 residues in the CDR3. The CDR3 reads CSVGLGVYGYTF. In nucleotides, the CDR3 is TGCAGCGTGGGACTGGGGGTCTATGGCTACACCTTC.

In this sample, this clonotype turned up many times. CDR3 nucleotide sequence: TGTGCCAGCAGCTTTGGGCAGGGGCCTCAGGAACAGCCCCAGCATTTT. It specifies CASSFGQGPQEQPQHF. The V and J genes are TRBV7-9 and TRBJ1-5; possible D gene TRBD1, 6 bases. Germline assignment: CDR1 SEHNR and CDR2 FQNEAQ (reference sequence). CDR3 size: 16 residues. Trimming stripped 3 bases from V and 7 bases from J, with 19 bases between.

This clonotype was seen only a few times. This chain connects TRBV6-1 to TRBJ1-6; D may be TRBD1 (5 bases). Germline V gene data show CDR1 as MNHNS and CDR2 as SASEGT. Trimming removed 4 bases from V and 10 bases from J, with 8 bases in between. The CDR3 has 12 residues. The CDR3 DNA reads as TGTGCCAGCAGTGTTGACAGATCACCCCTCCACTTT. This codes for CASSVDRSPLHF.

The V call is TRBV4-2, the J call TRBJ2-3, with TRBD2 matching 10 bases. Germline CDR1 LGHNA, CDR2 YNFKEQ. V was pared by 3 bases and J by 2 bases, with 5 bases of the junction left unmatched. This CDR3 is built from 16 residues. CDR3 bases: TGTGCCAGCAGCCACCTTAGCGGGGGGCCCACAGATACGCAGTATTTT. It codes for CASSHLSGGPTDTQYF.

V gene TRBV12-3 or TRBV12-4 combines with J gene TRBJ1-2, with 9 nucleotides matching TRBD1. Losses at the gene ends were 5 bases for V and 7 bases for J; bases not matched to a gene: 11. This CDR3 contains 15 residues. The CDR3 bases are TGTGCCAGCAGTCCCCGACAGGGGGGACGAGGTGGCTACACCTTC. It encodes CASSPRQGGRGGYTF.

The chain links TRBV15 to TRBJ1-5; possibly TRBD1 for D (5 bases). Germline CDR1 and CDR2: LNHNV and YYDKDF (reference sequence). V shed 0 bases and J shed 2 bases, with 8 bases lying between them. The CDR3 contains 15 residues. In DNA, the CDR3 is TGTGCCACCAGCAGAGATTGGGGGGGCAATCAGCCCCAGCATTTT. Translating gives CATSRDWGGNQPQHF.

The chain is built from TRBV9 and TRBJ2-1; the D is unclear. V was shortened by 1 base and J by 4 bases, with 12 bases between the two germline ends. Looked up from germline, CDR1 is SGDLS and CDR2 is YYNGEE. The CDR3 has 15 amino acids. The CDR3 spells CASSVLAEVYNEQFF. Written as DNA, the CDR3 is TGTGCCAGCAGCGTACTGGCCGAGGTGTACAATGAGCAGTTCTTC.